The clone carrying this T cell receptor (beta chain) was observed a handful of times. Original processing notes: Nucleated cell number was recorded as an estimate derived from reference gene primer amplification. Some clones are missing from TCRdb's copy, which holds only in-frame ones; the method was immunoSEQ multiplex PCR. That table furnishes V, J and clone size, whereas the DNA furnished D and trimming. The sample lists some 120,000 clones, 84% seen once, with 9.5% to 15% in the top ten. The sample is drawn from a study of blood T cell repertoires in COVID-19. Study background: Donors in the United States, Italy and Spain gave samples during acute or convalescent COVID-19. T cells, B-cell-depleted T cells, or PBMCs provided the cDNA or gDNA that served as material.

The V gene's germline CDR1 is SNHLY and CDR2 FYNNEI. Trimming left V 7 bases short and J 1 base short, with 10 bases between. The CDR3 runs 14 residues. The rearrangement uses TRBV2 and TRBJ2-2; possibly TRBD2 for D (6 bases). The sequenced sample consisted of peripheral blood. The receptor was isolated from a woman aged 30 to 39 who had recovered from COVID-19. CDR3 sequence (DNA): TGTGCCAGCAACGAGCGGGTGAACACCGGGGAGCTGTTTTTT. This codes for CASNERVNTGELFF.